This record concerns one T cell receptor (beta chain) sequence. Assay used: immunoSEQ multiplex PCR; TCRdb lists only in-frame clones, some missing. The table includes about 110,000 clones, 90% to 95% detected once. The sample originates from a study of siplizumab effects on memory and regulatory T cells. The CDR3 has 15 amino acids. Germline loops: CDR1 MNHEY, CDR2 SVGAGI. Trimming removed 5 bases from V and 2 bases from J; junction bases left unmatched: 8. The chain joins TRBV6-5 to TRBJ2-7; 8 bases fit TRBD1. The sample was Tregs sorted from blood. This sequence was found in a human donor in good health. The CDR3 DNA is TGTGCCAGCAGTAACAGGGGGGAACCCCCCTACGAGCAGTACTTC. It codes for CASSNRGEPPYEQYF.